Presented here are 25 T cell receptor beta chains from one specimen sequenced in a study of memory B cells and T cells in multiple sclerosis. Repertoires were generated with immunoSEQ multiplex PCR, while TCRdb's copy carries only in-frame clones and drops some. The sample consists of about 14,000 clones, around 70% of them appearing once. Sequences were obtained from memory (CD45RO+) CD4+ T cells from blood. Source of these receptors: a human donor with multiple sclerosis.

The genes are TRBV6-5 and TRBJ1-3, with D possibly matching TRBD1 (5 bases). The V gene lost 1 base and the J gene lost 10 bases, with 11 bases spanning the gap. Germline CDR1 is MNHEY and CDR2 is SVGAGI. CDR3 length: 13 amino acids. Written as DNA, the CDR3 is TGTGCCAGCAGTTACTTGGGGCAGGAGACCATATATTTT. The encoded protein is CASSYLGQETIYF.

This clone was counted only a few times. The J gene is TRBJ2-7, the V gene TRBV5-4, with TRBD1 matching 10 bases. In germline, CDR1 is SGHNT, CDR2 YYREEE (reference sequence). V was clipped by 4 bases and J by 5 bases; unmatched bases: 6. CDR3 size: 14 residues. The CDR3 here is CASSLGQGLHEQYF. As DNA, the CDR3 is TGTGCCAGCAGCCTGGGACAGGGGCTGCACGAGCAGTACTTC.

The V call is TRBV4-1, the J call TRBJ1-3, with TRBD1 matching 7 bases. Trimming cost V 0 bases and J 2 bases; bases outside gene matches: 7. There are 17 residues in the CDR3. In germline, CDR1 is MGHRA, CDR2 YSYEKL. CDR3 in DNA: TGCGCCAGCAGCCAAGAAAGCACCGGACAGGCTGGAAACACCATATATTTT. Protein sequence: CASSQESTGQAGNTIYF.

V is TRBV13 and J is TRBJ1-1; 8 nucleotides line up with TRBD1. This CDR3 region has 15 residues. Germline CDR1 reads PRHDT; CDR2 reads FYEKMQ (reference sequence). The V gene end was trimmed by 4 bases and the J gene end by 1 base; junction bases not matched to a gene: 5. CDR3 DNA sequence: TGTGCCAGCAGCTACCCGGGACAGGCGAACACTGAAGCTTTCTTT. The encoded protein is CASSYPGQANTEAFF.

The chain carries TRBV5-1 and TRBJ1-2; D might be TRBD1 (6 bases). Germline values: CDR1 SGHRS, CDR2 YFSETQ. The length of the CDR3 is 15 residues. V dropped 0 bases and J dropped 6 bases, with 15 bases sitting between them. As DNA, the CDR3 is TGCGCCAGCAGCTTGGGTAGAGGGGGAGTCGATGGCTACACCTTC. Translating gives CASSLGRGGVDGYTF. The full variable domain, its missing parts supplied by reference TRBV5-1 and TRBJ1-2, is KAGVTQTPRYLIKTRGQQVTLSCSPISGHRSVSWYQQTPGQGLQFLFEYFSETQRNKGNFPGRFSGRQFSNSRSEMNVSTLELGDSALYLCASSLGRGGVDGYTFGSGTRLTVV.

The chain couples TRBV11-3 to TRBJ2-6; 11 positions agree with TRBD1. Germline values: CDR1 SGHNT, CDR2 YENEEA. The ends lost 5 bases at V and 1 base at J; junction bases unmatched: 13. CDR3 length: 20 residues. The chain's CDR3 is CASSDGVRGQGASGANVLTF. The DNA for the CDR3 is TGTGCCAGCAGCGACGGGGTTCGAGGACAGGGGGCATCTGGGGCCAACGTCCTGACTTTC.

This chain connects TRBV13 to TRBJ1-2, with TRBD1 as a possible D gene (6 bases). The CDR3 has 14 residues. CDR1 is PRHDT, CDR2 FYEKMQ, per germline (reference sequence). Trimming took off 0 bases at V and 2 bases at J, with 7 bases between the two ends. CDR3 DNA: TGTGCCAGCAGCTTAGGACAGGGAAACTATGGCTACACCTTC. Translation gives CASSLGQGNYGYTF. Filled out from reference TRBV13 and TRBJ1-2, the complete variable domain reads AAGVIQSPRHLIKEKRETATLKCYPIPRHDTVYWYQQGPGQDPQFLISFYEKMQSDKGSIPDRFSAQQFSDYHSELNMSSLELGDSALYFCASSLGQGNYGYTFGSGTRLTVV.

The rearrangement joins TRBV5-1 to TRBJ1-3, with D possibly TRBD1 on 6 matching bases. V lost 5 bases and J 1 base, leaving 16 bases between the germline ends. This CDR3 contains 16 residues. Looked up from germline, CDR1 is SGHRS and CDR2 is YFSETQ. In DNA form, the CDR3 reads TGCGCCAGCAGTCAGACAGGTCCTCAGTCTGGAAACACCATATATTTT. Translating gives CASSQTGPQSGNTIYF.

This clone was counted a few times. The genes are TRBV5-1 and TRBJ2-2, with a weak D call TRBD1 (5 bases). Germline CDR1 is SGHRS and CDR2 is YFSETQ. The V end lost 1 base, the J end lost 4 bases, and 11 bases lay between the germline ends. The CDR3 length is 15 residues. The CDR3 loop is CASSLYRTITGELFF. CDR3 coding DNA: TGCGCCAGCAGCTTGTACCGGACAATCACCGGGGAGCTGTTTTTT. The full variable domain, rest sourced from reference TRBV5-1 and TRBJ2-2, is KAGVTQTPRYLIKTRGQQVTLSCSPISGHRSVSWYQQTPGQGLQFLFEYFSETQRNKGNFPGRFSGRQFSNSRSEMNVSTLELGDSALYLCASSLYRTITGELFFGEGSRLTVL.

V gene TRBV6-1 combines with J gene TRBJ2-5; TRBD1 matches at 8 bases. The CDR3 has 13 amino acids. Unmatched junction bases numbered 5, after V lost 6 bases and J lost 5 bases. The germline V gene encodes CDR1 MNHNS and CDR2 SASEGT. CDR3: CASRRQGSETQYF. Here the CDR3 DNA reads TGTGCCAGCAGACGACAGGGGTCGGAGACCCAGTACTTC.

This clone was counted between two and nine times. The chain uses TRBV19 and TRBJ2-1; D possibly corresponds to TRBD2 (5 bases). The germline V gene has CDR1 LNHDA and CDR2 SQIVND (reference sequence). The CDR3 contains 15 residues. Trimming removed 3 bases at V and 2 bases at J, with 11 bases between. The CDR3 here is CASSMKSSTYNEQFF. The DNA of the CDR3 is TGTGCCAGTAGTATGAAGTCTAGCACCTACAATGAGCAGTTCTTC.

The CDR3 loop is CSVERGTAEQFF. The CDR3 nucleotides read TGCAGCGTTGAGCGGGGGACCGCTGAGCAGTTCTTC. The J gene is TRBJ2-1, the V gene TRBV29-1; 7 nucleotides align to TRBD2. CDR1 and CDR2 (germline): SQVTM, ANQGSEA. The J segment lost 9 bases and the V segment lost 3 bases, leaving 5 bases of the junction unmatched. CDR3 size: 12 residues.

This clone was seen a few times. This rearrangement joins TRBV6-1 to TRBJ1-3, with 7 bases that match TRBD1. The ends lost 8 bases at V and 3 bases at J; junction bases unmatched: 10. Germline V gene data show CDR1 as MNHNS and CDR2 as SASEGT. This CDR3 contains 15 residues. The CDR3 nucleotides read TGTGCCAGCTCTCGCAAGGGGGCAAGTGGAAACACCATATATTTT. Translated: CASSRKGASGNTIYF.

Only a few counts were recorded for this clone. This chain uses TRBV10-3 with TRBJ1-3; 7 bases map to TRBD1. V dropped 1 base and J dropped 0; count of bases not matched to a gene: 3. The CDR3 consists of 16 residues. Looked up from germline, CDR1 is ENHRY and CDR2 is SYGVKD. The CDR3 loop is CAISEWTGGSGNTIYF. The DNA for the CDR3 is TGTGCCATCAGTGAGTGGACAGGCGGCTCTGGAAACACCATATATTTT.

The chain carries TRBV19 and TRBJ2-1, with 7 positions matching TRBD2. Per the germline V gene, CDR1 is LNHDA and CDR2 is SQIVND (reference sequence). Unmatched junction bases numbered 5, after V lost 6 bases and J lost 6 bases. The CDR3 totals 13 residues. CDR3 region: CASRRSGINEQFF. CDR3 nucleotide sequence: TGTGCCAGTAGACGGAGCGGGATCAATGAGCAGTTCTTC.

The gene calls are TRBV18 and TRBJ2-7; 8 nucleotides agree with TRBD2. The CDR3 is 14 amino acids. Germline CDR1 KGHSH, CDR2 LQKENI. V lost 3 bases and J lost 0; bases outside the gene matches: 1. Here the CDR3 reads CASSPSGGSYEQYF. DNA for the CDR3: TGTGCCAGCTCACCCAGCGGGGGCTCCTACGAGCAGTACTTC.

CDR3 DNA: TGCGCCAGCAGGTTTACAGGGGGGAAGGATGAGCAGTTCTTC. Amino acid sequence: CASRFTGGKDEQFF. The V call is TRBV5-1, the J call TRBJ2-1; 8 nucleotides match TRBD1. The CDR3 sequence is 14 residues long. The germline CDR1 and CDR2 sequences are SGHRS and YFSETQ. V shed 5 bases and J 8 bases; nucleotides not matched to a gene: 9.

This rearrangement joins TRBV30 to TRBJ1-2; 9 bases are a match to TRBD1. Unmatched junction bases numbered 7, after V lost 2 bases and J lost 6 bases. Germline lookup yields CDR1 GTSNPN and CDR2 SVGIG (reference sequence). The length of the CDR3 is 14 residues. This CDR3 reads CAWSRTGTGNGYTF. The CDR3 DNA reads TGTGCCTGGAGTCGTACCGGGACAGGGAATGGCTACACCTTC.

This clone is a singleton in its sample. This chain links TRBV18 with TRBJ2-7; 11 bases align to TRBD2. In germline, CDR1 is KGHSH, CDR2 LQKENI. Germline trimming cut 5 bases from V and 2 bases from J; bases unmatched to any gene: 2. CDR3 size: 14 residues. CDR3 region: CASSTGLAAYEQYF. Written as DNA, the CDR3 is TGTGCCAGCTCAACGGGACTAGCGGCCTACGAGCAGTACTTC.

The chain combines TRBV30 with TRBJ1-2; TRBD1 aligns across 7 bases. Germline assignment: CDR1 GTSNPN and CDR2 SVGIG (reference sequence). The ends lost 2 bases at V and 6 bases at J; junction bases unmatched: 6. The CDR3 has 13 residues. CDR3 loop: CAWSLTGEDGYTF. As DNA, the CDR3 is TGTGCCTGGAGTTTAACAGGGGAAGATGGCTACACCTTC.

This sequence joins TRBV4-1 and TRBJ2-1, with 8 bases matching TRBD1. CDR1 MGHRA and CDR2 YSYEKL come from the germline V gene. The CDR3 is 18 amino acids. The trim removed 5 bases at V and 4 bases at J, leaving 16 bases unmatched. In DNA, the CDR3 is TGCGCCAGCAGCGGGGACAGGCGCTCCCCTAATTTGTACAATGAGCAGTTCTTC. Translated, it gives CASSGDRRSPNLYNEQFF.

The chain carries TRBV19 and TRBJ1-2; 7 nucleotides line up with TRBD1. Germline CDR1 LNHDA, CDR2 SQIVND (reference sequence). The J segment lost 1 base and the V segment lost 5 bases, leaving 7 bases of the junction unmatched. The CDR3 extends over 15 amino acids. This CDR3 is CASSPQGLNNYGYTF. The CDR3 region has the DNA TGTGCCAGTAGTCCACAGGGGCTTAATAACTATGGCTACACCTTC.

The rearrangement uses TRBV9 and TRBJ2-7; a weak D match, TRBD2 (6 bases). CDR1 is SGDLS, CDR2 YYNGEE, per germline. Deletions cut 7 bases from V and 4 bases from J, with 15 bases between. The CDR3 contains 13 residues. The CDR3 coding sequence is TGTGCCAGCTCTCTAGCCGGGGGTTACGAGCAGTACTTC. Translating gives CASSLAGGYEQYF.

In DNA, the CDR3 is TGTGCCAGCAGTTACCCACAGACAACTAATGAAAAACTGTTTTTT. It yields the protein CASSYPQTTNEKLFF. This chain links TRBV6-6 with TRBJ1-4; D not certain. The length of the CDR3 is 15 residues. Germline CDR1 MNHNY, CDR2 SVGAGI (reference sequence). Trimming cost V 2 bases and J 0 bases, with 7 bases left between them.

The chain employs TRBV7-2 and TRBJ1-1; no reliable D call. Trimming took off 5 bases at V and 0 bases at J, with 16 bases between the two ends. The CDR3 length is 16 residues. Germline assignment: CDR1 SGHTA and CDR2 FQGNSA. DNA for the CDR3: TGTGCCAGCAGCCGACGAACCCGAGCGATGAACACTGAAGCTTTCTTT. Encoded protein: CASSRRTRAMNTEAFF.